This T cell receptor (beta chain) is from a study of Graves' ophthalmopathy and Graves' hyperthyroidism. This CDR3 is built from 13 residues. V shed 1 base and J shed 3 bases, with 6 bases lying between them. CDR1 and CDR2 (germline): ENHRY, SYGVKD. This clonotype was picked up many times. Transcripts of RNA were the source for amplifying TCR beta CDR3 regions. HTBI-primed first-round RT-PCR preceded second-round multiplex PCR. TCRdb itself ran the multiplex PCR reads through MiXCR, one entry per CDR3 protein. This table holds more than 550,000 distinct CDR3 sequences, roughly two fifths found once. The source material was peripheral blood. This chain links TRBV10-3 with TRBJ1-1; D remains unclear. The clonotype originates from an adult man with Graves' ophthalmopathy. DNA for the CDR3: TGTGCCATCAGTGAGTGGAAGGACACTGAAGCTTTCTTT. Protein product: CAISEWKDTEAFF.